This T cell receptor beta chain was obtained from a study of control samples from healthy donors and cancer patients. Germline V gene sequence: CDR1 LGHNA, CDR2 YNFKEQ. Trimming shortened V by 1 base and J by 4 bases, and 4 bases separated the two germline ends. The CDR3 has 12 amino acids. Using immunoSEQ multiplex PCR, the repertoire was profiled, and TCRdb retains in-frame clones only, with some absent. The sample consists of about 110,000 clones, around four fifths of them appearing once. The chain uses TRBV4-2 and TRBJ1-1, with D unresolved. Sample: blood. The receptor comes from a man aged 18 to 29 in good health. In DNA form, the CDR3 reads TGTGCCAGCAGCCAAGTTGGCACTGAAGCTTTCTTT. It yields the protein CASSQVGTEAFF.